The 10 T cell receptor beta chains listed next were all sequenced from one sample in a study of T cell clones after liver transplantation. Clones were read by immunoSEQ multiplex PCR, and TCRdb kept only the in-frame ones, dropping some. The table includes about 6,100 clones, over 70% detected once. The specimen comprised CD8+ T cells from blood, sampled before liver transplant. These receptors came from a human donor who received a liver transplant.

This clone turned up a few times. The chain recombines TRBV6-1 with TRBJ2-1; the match to TRBD2 covers 8 bases. V lost 8 bases to trimming and J lost 6 bases; unmatched junction nucleotides: 6. CDR3 length equals 13 residues. Germline assignment: CDR1 MNHNS and CDR2 SASEGT. The CDR3 reads CASLVAGLNEQFF. Here the CDR3 DNA reads TGTGCCAGCTTGGTAGCGGGACTCAATGAGCAGTTCTTC.

V and J are TRBV4-1 and TRBJ2-7, with TRBD1 matching over 7 bases. The CDR3 consists of 15 residues. From germline, CDR1 is MGHRA and CDR2 YSYEKL. The junction had 2 bases not matched to a gene; V was cut back by 0 bases and J by 0 bases. The CDR3 protein is CASSQEDRISYEQYF. CDR3 in DNA: TGCGCCAGCAGCCAAGAGGACAGGATCTCCTACGAGCAGTACTTC.

This chain uses TRBV7-9 with TRBJ2-2, with a tentative D call TRBD1 (7 bases). The germline gives CDR1 SEHNR, CDR2 FQNEAQ (reference sequence). Trimming pared 3 bases from V and 7 bases from J, leaving 12 bases between. This CDR3 is built from 14 residues. The CDR3 spells CASSFQGGDGELFF. CDR3 in DNA: TGTGCCAGCAGCTTCCAGGGGGGAGACGGGGAGCTGTTTTTT.

This clone has just one count. The chain uses TRBV4-1 and TRBJ2-3; no reliable D call. CDR1 and CDR2 (germline): MGHRA, YSYEKL. The germline V and J ends were trimmed by 4 bases and 3 bases, with 14 bases remaining between them. The CDR3 is made up of 15 amino acids. Here the CDR3 DNA reads TGCGCCAGCAGCCGATCGACGAGATTGACAGATACGCAGTATTTT. Protein product: CASSRSTRLTDTQYF.

On this clone: The junction departs from germline at one end; a sequencing error may be responsible. The chain recombines TRBV14 with TRBJ2-4; no clear D. Germline CDR1 and CDR2: SGHDN and FVKESK. The CDR3 runs 11 residues. The CDR3 is CASSQESLTGF. The CDR3 nucleotides read TGTGCCAGCAGCCAAGAGTCCCTTACGGGCTTC.

The J gene is TRBJ2-3, the V gene TRBV5-5; D not certain. CDR1 is SGHKS, CDR2 YYEKEE, per germline (reference sequence). The ends were cut back, 4 bases at V and 2 bases at J, with 17 bases in the middle. The CDR3 is 16 amino acids. CDR3 DNA: TGTGCCAGCAGCCACCTCAACCGGATAACCACAGATACGCAGTATTTT. This sequence encodes CASSHLNRITTDTQYF.

This sequence joins TRBV2 and TRBJ2-5, with 7 nucleotides matching TRBD1. Germline V CDR1 and CDR2: SNHLY, FYNNEI. This CDR3 comprises 16 residues. V gave up 6 bases and J gave up 0 bases; unmatched junction bases: 10. The CDR3: CASRGWDSRDQETQYF. DNA of the CDR3: TGTGCCAGCAGGGGCTGGGACAGCCGGGACCAAGAGACCCAGTACTTC.

The chain recombines TRBV10-3 with TRBJ1-1; 7 bases map to TRBD1. The V gene end was trimmed by 0 bases and the J gene end by 8 bases; junction bases not matched to a gene: 9. Germline CDR1 reads ENHRY; CDR2 reads SYGVKD. The CDR3 covers 15 residues. The chain's CDR3 is CAISESGFVGGEAFF. CDR3 DNA: TGTGCCATCAGTGAGTCGGGGTTCGTAGGGGGCGAAGCTTTCTTT.

The CDR3 region is CASGPRGGAYTEAFF. For the CDR3, the DNA is TGTGCTAGTGGTCCCCGGGGGGGGGCCTACACTGAAGCTTTCTTT. J is TRBJ1-1 and V is TRBV12-5; D is possibly TRBD1 (6 bases). CDR1 and CDR2 (germline): LGHNT, FRNRAP. The V end lost 5 bases, the J end lost 3 bases, and 16 bases lay between the germline ends. CDR3 length: 15 amino acids.

J is TRBJ1-5 and V is TRBV27; weak D call: TRBD1 (5 bases). CDR3 length: 14 amino acids. Germline CDR1 and CDR2: MNHEY and SMNVEV (reference sequence). V was trimmed by 2 bases and J by 6 bases, leaving 11 bases between them. In DNA, the CDR3 is TGTGCCAGCAGTTTAAGGGGTCCGGGTCAGCCCCAGCATTTT. This sequence encodes CASSLRGPGQPQHF.